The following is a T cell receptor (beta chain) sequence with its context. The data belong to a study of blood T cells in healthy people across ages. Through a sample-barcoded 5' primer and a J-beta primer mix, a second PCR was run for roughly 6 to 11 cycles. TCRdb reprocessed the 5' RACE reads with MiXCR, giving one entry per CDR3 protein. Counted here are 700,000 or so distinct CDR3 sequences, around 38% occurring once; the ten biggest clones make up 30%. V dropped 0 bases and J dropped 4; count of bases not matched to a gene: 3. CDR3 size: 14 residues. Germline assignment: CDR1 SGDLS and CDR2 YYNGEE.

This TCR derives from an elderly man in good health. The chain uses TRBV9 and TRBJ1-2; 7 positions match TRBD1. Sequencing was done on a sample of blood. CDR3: CASSVAGTAYGYTF. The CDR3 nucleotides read TGTGCCAGCAGCGTAGCTGGGACAGCCTATGGCTACACCTTC.